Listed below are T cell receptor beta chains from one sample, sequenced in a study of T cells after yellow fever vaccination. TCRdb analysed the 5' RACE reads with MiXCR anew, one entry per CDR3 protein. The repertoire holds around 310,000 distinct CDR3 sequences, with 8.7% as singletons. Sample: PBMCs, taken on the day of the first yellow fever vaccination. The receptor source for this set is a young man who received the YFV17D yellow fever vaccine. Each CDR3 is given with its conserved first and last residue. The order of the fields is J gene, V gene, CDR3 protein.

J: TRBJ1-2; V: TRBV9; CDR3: CASSVGQGYYGYTF
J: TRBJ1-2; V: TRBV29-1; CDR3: CSVDRTPGAWPTNYGYTF
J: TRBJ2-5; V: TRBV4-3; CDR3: CASSQDGPELAGAPETQYF
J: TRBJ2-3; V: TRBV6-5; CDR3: CASSYSLGGTQYF
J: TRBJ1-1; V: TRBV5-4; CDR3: CASSYLLTEAFF
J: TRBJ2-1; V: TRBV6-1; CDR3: CASDSNLRLYNEQFF
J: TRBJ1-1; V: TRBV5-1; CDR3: CASARGGYTEAFF
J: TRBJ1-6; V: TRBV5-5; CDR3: CASSLSPDRGSPLHF
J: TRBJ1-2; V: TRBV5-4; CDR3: CATSVANYGYTF
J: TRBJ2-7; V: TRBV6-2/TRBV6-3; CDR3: CASSYGRYRIEQYF
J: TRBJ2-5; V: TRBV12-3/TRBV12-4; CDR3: CASSFAGKETQYF
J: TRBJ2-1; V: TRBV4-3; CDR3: CASSQSGGYEQFF
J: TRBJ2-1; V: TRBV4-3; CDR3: CASGVQVGLGYNEQFF
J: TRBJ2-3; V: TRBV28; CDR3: CASSSSGQLLKPSGQYF